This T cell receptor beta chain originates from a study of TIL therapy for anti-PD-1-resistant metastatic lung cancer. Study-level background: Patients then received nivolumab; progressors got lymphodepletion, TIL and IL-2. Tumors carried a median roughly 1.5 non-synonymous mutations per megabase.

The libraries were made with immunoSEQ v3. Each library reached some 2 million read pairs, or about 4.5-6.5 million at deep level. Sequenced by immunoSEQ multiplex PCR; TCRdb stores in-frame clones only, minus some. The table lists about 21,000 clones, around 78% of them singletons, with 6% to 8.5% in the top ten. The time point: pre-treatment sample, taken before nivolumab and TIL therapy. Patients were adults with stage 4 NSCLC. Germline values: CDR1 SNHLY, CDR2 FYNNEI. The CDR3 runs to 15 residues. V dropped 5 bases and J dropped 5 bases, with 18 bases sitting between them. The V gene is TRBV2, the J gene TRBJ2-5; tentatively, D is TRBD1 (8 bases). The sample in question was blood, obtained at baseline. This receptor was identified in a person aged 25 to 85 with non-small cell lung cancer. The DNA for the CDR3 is TGTGCCAGCAGTTTACAGGGGGGGGTGGACGAGACCCAGTACTTC. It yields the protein CASSLQGGVDETQYF.